This T cell receptor (beta chain) derives from a study of CD8 T cells in ankylosing spondylitis. Whole-study findings and limits: Disease-linked clones reportedly concentrated significantly in matched ankylosing spondylitis synovial fluid. What appeared characteristic of ankylosing spondylitis blood was a TCR beta motif of several highly homologous variants. Disease-linked clones bore a CD8+ phenotype and were relatively rare in peripheral blood.

Quantitative 5'-RACE with molecular barcodes generated TCR beta libraries. TCRdb fed the 5' RACE reads into MiXCR, producing one record per CDR3 protein. In the table there are over 200,000 distinct CDR3 sequences, 15% to 20% of which are singletons. The sample holds a few counts of this clonotype. Antigen unknown. The CDR3 runs to 15 residues. Deletions cut 5 bases from V and 0 bases from J, with 10 bases between. This chain links TRBV12-3 or TRBV12-4 with TRBJ2-2; D may correspond to TRBD1 or TRBD2 (6 bases each). Sequencing was performed on blood, either unsorted or a sorted T cell fraction (not recorded which). This TCR came from a male donor with ankylosing spondylitis. CDR3 coding DNA: TGTGCCAGCAGTCCTGGGGGGCCGAACACCGGGGAGCTGTTTTTT. Translated, it gives CASSPGGPNTGELFF.